The 22 T cell receptor beta chains reported below all come from one sample, sequenced in a study of blood T cell repertoires in COVID-19. Repertoires were generated with immunoSEQ multiplex PCR, while TCRdb's copy carries only in-frame clones and drops some. The sample consists of over 200,000 clones, roughly 88% of them appearing once. Source material: PBMCs or T cells enriched from blood (not recorded which). The receptors were sampled from a woman in her 30s who had been exposed to COVID-19.

V usage is TRBV29-1 and J usage is TRBJ2-5, with 9 bases fitting TRBD1. The V and J ends lost 5 bases and 4 bases, in that order; junction bases with no gene match: 8. CDR3 length: 14 residues. The germline gives CDR1 SQVTM, CDR2 ANQGSEA. The CDR3 DNA reads as TGCAGCGTTCTCGGGACAGGGTCTTCAGAGACCCAGTACTTC. This gives the protein CSVLGTGSSETQYF.

This clone was seen only once. The chain carries TRBV4-1 and TRBJ2-1; 8 bases align to TRBD2. V shed 1 base and J 1 base; nucleotides not matched to a gene: 6. The CDR3 runs to 17 residues. Germline V gene sequence: CDR1 MGHRA, CDR2 YSYEKL. CDR3 DNA sequence: TGCGCCAGCAGCCAAGGTGTGGCTAGCGGGTCCTACAATGAGCAGTTCTTC. Amino acids: CASSQGVASGSYNEQFF.

This rearrangement joins TRBV3-1 (or the pseudogene TRBV3-2) to TRBJ2-2; D is uncertain. The CDR3 length is 16 residues. Looked up from germline, CDR1 is LGHDT and CDR2 is YNNKEL (reference sequence). Trimming pared 1 base from V and 6 bases from J, leaving 15 bases between. Written as DNA, the CDR3 is TGTGCCAGCAGCCAAGCATCGGTGGTACGGGCCGGGGAGCTGTTTTTT. It yields the protein CASSQASVVRAGELFF.

J is TRBJ2-5 and V is TRBV5-1, with TRBD2 as a possible D gene (5 bases). The V end lost 0 bases, the J end lost 1 base, and 13 bases lay between the germline ends. The CDR3 consists of 16 residues. Germline loops: CDR1 SGHRS, CDR2 YFSETQ. The CDR3 here is CASSLGTRSAQETQYF. CDR3 DNA: TGCGCCAGCAGCTTGGGGACTCGCTCGGCCCAAGAGACCCAGTACTTC.

The chain uses TRBV27 and TRBJ2-1; TRBD2 matches 10 bases. Trimming at V came to 4 bases and at J to 0 bases, leaving 0 bases not matched to a gene. CDR1 is MNHEY, CDR2 SMNVEV, per germline (reference sequence). This CDR3 has 15 residues. CDR3 in amino acids: CASSSSGSSYNEQFF. The CDR3 coding sequence is TGTGCCAGCAGTTCTAGCGGGAGCTCCTACAATGAGCAGTTCTTC.

V usage is TRBV18 and J usage is TRBJ1-2; TRBD1 is a possible D gene (6 bases). The CDR3 sequence is 14 residues long. Trimming removed 8 bases at V and 7 bases at J, with 20 bases between. Germline CDR1 reads KGHSH; CDR2 reads LQKENI. In DNA, the CDR3 is TGTGCCAGCACTCGGTGGGGGCTCGGAGTTGGCTACACCTTC. Its protein is CASTRWGLGVGYTF.

V is TRBV2 and J is TRBJ1-5, with D unclear. Trimming took off 6 bases at V and 2 bases at J, with 8 bases between the two ends. CDR1 and CDR2 from the germline V gene are SNHLY and FYNNEI. CDR3 length: 13 residues. CDR3 bases: TGTGCCAGCAGGAGACAAGGCAATCAGCCCCAGCATTTT. Its translation is CASRRQGNQPQHF.

V and J are TRBV28 and TRBJ2-7; a possible D gene is TRBD1 (5 bases). V was clipped by 6 bases and J by 1 base, with 13 bases between them. The CDR3 extends over 14 amino acids. Germline values: CDR1 MDHEN, CDR2 SYDVKM. DNA for the CDR3: TGTGCCAGCAGCCCTCTCACAGGATCCTACGAGCAGTACTTC. This encodes CASSPLTGSYEQYF.

This clone has only a few counts. The gene calls are TRBV5-1 and TRBJ1-1, with 9 nucleotides matching TRBD1. Germline V gene lookup returns CDR1 SGHRS and CDR2 YFSETQ. Trimming removed 0 bases from V and 7 bases from J; junction bases left unmatched: 4. This CDR3 spans 14 amino acids. Here the CDR3 reads CASSLALGQGEAFF. CDR3 nucleotide sequence: TGCGCCAGCAGCTTGGCCCTGGGACAGGGTGAAGCTTTCTTT.

This chain joins TRBV24-1 and TRBJ2-7; perhaps TRBD1 as D (6 bases). V lost 3 bases and J lost 1, with 15 bases in between. Germline assignment: CDR1 KGHDR and CDR2 SFDVKD. The CDR3 sequence is 16 residues long. In DNA, the CDR3 is TGTGCCACCAGTGATGGGCGGGCAGGGGCTTCCTACGAGCAGTACTTC. Protein: CATSDGRAGASYEQYF.

The chain is built from TRBV28 and TRBJ1-4; weak D call: TRBD1 (5 bases). V was clipped by 3 bases and J by 4 bases, with 9 bases between them. The CDR3 consists of 14 residues. Germline CDR1 and CDR2: MDHEN and SYDVKM. DNA of the CDR3: TGTGCCAGCAGTTTCAGCAGGGTTAATGAAAAACTGTTTTTT. Encoded protein: CASSFSRVNEKLFF.

The chain links TRBV18 to TRBJ1-1, with unresolved D. Trimming removed 5 bases at V and 1 base at J, with 8 bases between. CDR1 KGHSH and CDR2 LQKENI come from the germline V gene. The CDR3 has 13 amino acids. CDR3 in DNA: TGTGCCAGCTCAGATAGCGAGAACACTGAAGCTTTCTTT. Translated: CASSDSENTEAFF.

The chain carries TRBV7-8 and TRBJ2-5; D not resolved. V lost 5 bases, J lost 4 bases, and 14 bases lay in between. CDR3 length equals 14 residues. Germline CDR1 reads SGHVS; CDR2 reads FQNEAQ. The DNA of the CDR3 is TGTGCCAGCAGCAACCCGGGTCTTGGAGAGACCCAGTACTTC. Translating gives CASSNPGLGETQYF.

The chain has TRBV19 and TRBJ1-5; 8 bases align to TRBD1. This CDR3 region has 13 residues. The germline CDR1 and CDR2 sequences are LNHDA and SQIVND (reference sequence). The chain's CDR3 is CASGGGSNQPQHF. The CDR3 bases are TGTGCTTCAGGGGGCGGTAGCAATCAGCCCCAGCATTTT.

The V and J genes are TRBV2 and TRBJ2-7, with 10 bases identical to TRBD2. The CDR3 is 14 residues long. Germline-derived CDR1 and CDR2 are SNHLY and FYNNEI. V lost 8 bases to trimming and J lost 4 bases; unmatched junction nucleotides: 8. CDR3 protein: CASRAGGIIYEQYF. CDR3 coding DNA: TGTGCCAGCCGAGCGGGAGGGATCATTTACGAGCAGTACTTC.

The chain uses TRBV7-2 and TRBJ2-2, with D possibly matching TRBD2 (5 bases). V lost 1 base and J lost 7, with 7 bases in between. Germline V lookup: CDR1 SGHTA, CDR2 FQGNSA. The CDR3 covers 13 residues. The CDR3 sequence: CASSLDGVGELFF. The CDR3 DNA follows: TGTGCCAGCAGCTTAGACGGGGTCGGGGAGCTGTTTTTT.

The gene calls are TRBV6-2 or TRBV6-3 and TRBJ1-6, with D uncertain. This CDR3 is built from 16 residues. The V gene lost 0 bases and the J gene lost 7 bases, with 13 bases spanning the gap. The V gene's germline CDR1 is MNHEY and CDR2 SVGEGT. CDR3 coding DNA: TGTGCCAGCAGTTACTCGAAGCAGGCGTCCAATTCACCCCTCCACTTT. Protein: CASSYSKQASNSPLHF.

This clone was detected a few times. The chain joins TRBV30 to TRBJ1-5; 10 positions agree with TRBD1. CDR1 is GTSNPN, CDR2 SVGIG, per germline (reference sequence). Losses at the gene ends were 1 base for V and 6 bases for J; bases not matched to a gene: 6. The CDR3 is 15 amino acids. In nucleotides, the CDR3 is TGTGCCTGGAGTGGGGGGACAGGGGAAAGTCAGCCCCAGCATTTT. Translating it yields CAWSGGTGESQPQHF. Full variable domain (remainder filled in from reference TRBV30 and TRBJ1-5): SQTIHQWPATLVQPVGSPLSLECTVEGTSNPNLYWYRQAAGRGLQLLFYSVGIGQISSEVPQNLSASRPQDRQFILSSKKLLLSDSGFYLCAWSGGTGESQPQHFGDGTRLSIL.

The chain couples TRBV24-1 to TRBJ1-5; D might be TRBD1 (5 bases). In germline, CDR1 is KGHDR, CDR2 SFDVKD. There are 14 residues in the CDR3. The V gene lost 4 bases and the J gene lost 1 base, with 7 bases spanning the gap. Written as DNA, the CDR3 is TGTGCCACCAGTGAACCAGGGAGCAATCAGCCCCAGCATTTT. Its translation: CATSEPGSNQPQHF.

The chain recombines TRBV4-1 with TRBJ1-1; D might be TRBD1 (6 bases). Germline assignment: CDR1 MGHRA and CDR2 YSYEKL. The CDR3 loop spans 12 amino acids. V lost 9 bases, J lost 4 bases, and 12 bases lay in between. The CDR3 protein is CASGGGGTEAFF. The CDR3, as DNA: TGCGCCAGTGGGGGCGGGGGCACTGAAGCTTTCTTT.

The chain recombines TRBV6-5 with TRBJ1-2; D not certain. Trimming cost V 7 bases and J 2 bases, with 5 bases left between them. The V gene's germline CDR1 is MNHEY and CDR2 SVGAGI. CDR3 length equals 11 residues. The DNA for the CDR3 is TGTGCCAGCATGAGGAACTATGGCTACACCTTC. This encodes CASMRNYGYTF.

The chain employs TRBV6-5 and TRBJ2-7, with TRBD1 matching 9 bases. The length of the CDR3 is 13 residues. V trimming: 6 bases; J trimming: 6 bases; junction bases outside the gene matches: 6. CDR1 and CDR2 (germline): MNHEY, SVGAGI. CDR3 residues: CASRRQGGIEQYF. The CDR3 region has the DNA TGTGCCAGCAGGCGACAGGGGGGAATCGAGCAGTACTTC.